This T cell receptor (beta chain) emerged from a study of blood T cell repertoires in COVID-19. Study information: Spain, Italy and the United States supplied samples that represented acute and convalescent COVID-19.

Source study methods: By means of reference gene primer amplification, nucleated cell counts were estimated. Here immunoSEQ multiplex PCR was the method, and the copy in TCRdb shows in-frame clones only, minus some. The V and J calls and the clone size are those of that table, but D and trimming were determined from the DNA. The profile shows about 140,000 clones, 84% of them singletons. Enrollees, about 18 to 90 years old, lived in 24 US areas. CDR1 and CDR2 (germline): SGHAT, FQNNGV. The CDR3 extends over 13 amino acids. V lost 7 bases, J lost 5 bases, and 14 bases lay in between. The material sequenced was PBMCs or T cells enriched from blood (not recorded which). The TCR was taken from a young woman who had been exposed to COVID-19. The J gene is TRBJ1-1, the V gene TRBV11-2, with D unresolved. The CDR3 spells CASTGRGITEAFF. The CDR3 DNA is TGTGCCAGCACCGGTAGAGGGATTACTGAAGCTTTCTTT.